This entry lists 19 T cell receptor beta chains sequenced from one sample in a study of T cells after yellow fever vaccination. TCRdb reanalysed the 5' RACE reads using MiXCR and keeps one entry per CDR3 protein. The sample records more than 350,000 distinct CDR3 sequences, roughly 12% being singletons. Sequencing used PBMCs, obtained on the day of the first yellow fever vaccination. The receptors originated from a man aged 18 to 30 who received the YFV17D yellow fever vaccine.

This clonotype turned up a few times. The chain joins TRBV20-1 to TRBJ1-5; TRBD1 aligns across 11 bases. Trimming removed 6 bases from V and 5 bases from J; junction bases left unmatched: 9. The CDR3 is 15 amino acids. CDR1 is DFQATT, CDR2 SNEGSKA, per germline (reference sequence). The CDR3 coding sequence is TGCAGTGCCCAAGCAGGACAGGGGGCACATCAGCCCCAGCATTTT. Amino acid sequence: CSAQAGQGAHQPQHF.

The V call is TRBV5-1, the J call TRBJ2-6; D not resolved. Trimming took off 4 bases at V and 0 bases at J, with 8 bases between the two ends. The CDR3 spans 15 residues. Germline CDR1 and CDR2: SGHRS and YFSETQ. The CDR3 nucleotides are TGCGCCAGCAGCGCGTCTATCTCTGGGGCCAACGTCCTGACTTTC. Its translation: CASSASISGANVLTF.

There are a few counts of this clonotype. V is TRBV27 and J is TRBJ2-7; 12 bases align to TRBD1. V dropped 6 bases and J dropped 2; count of bases not matched to a gene: 5. From germline, CDR1 is MNHEY and CDR2 SMNVEV (reference sequence). The CDR3 has 15 amino acids. CDR3 DNA sequence: TGTGCCAGCAGACCGGGACAGGGGGCCGCCTACGAGCAGTACGTC. This gives the protein CASRPGQGAAYEQYV.

This clonotype was seen a few times. The chain joins TRBV27 to TRBJ1-2, with 7 positions matching TRBD1. The CDR3 has 14 amino acids. Germline CDR1 and CDR2: MNHEY and SMNVEV (reference sequence). Trimming took 6 bases from V and 1 from J; bases not matched to a gene: 5. The CDR3 loop reads CASRTGTDNYGYTF. In DNA, the CDR3 is TGTGCCAGCAGAACCGGGACAGATAACTATGGCTACACCTTC.

The rearrangement joins TRBV3-1 to TRBJ2-3; D is unresolved. V lost 10 bases and J lost 0, with 26 bases in between. Germline V lookup: CDR1 LGHDT, CDR2 YNNKEL (reference sequence). CDR3 size: 18 residues. The CDR3 here is CATCQLPGRTQSTDTQYF. CDR3 in DNA: TGTGCCACCTGCCAATTGCCGGGTCGGACCCAGAGCACAGATACGCAGTATTTT.

This clonotype was seen at least ten times. The V gene is TRBV7-9, the J gene TRBJ1-1; maybe TRBD1 (5 bases). This CDR3 is built from 14 residues. Trimming took 1 base from V and 10 from J, leaving 16 bases between them. CDR1 and CDR2 (germline): SEHNR, FQNEAQ (reference sequence). CDR3 coding DNA: TGTGCCAGCAGCTTAGGTGGCCAGGGTGGATCAGCTTTCTTT. It translates to CASSLGGQGGSAFF.

V gene TRBV29-1 combines with J gene TRBJ1-1; D is perhaps TRBD1 (5 bases). The CDR3 runs to 12 residues. Trimming removed 3 bases from V and 2 bases from J, with 7 bases in between. Germline CDR1 reads SQVTM; CDR2 reads ANQGSEA. The CDR3 protein is CSVDRANTEAFF. In nucleotides, the CDR3 is TGCAGCGTTGACAGGGCCAACACTGAAGCTTTCTTT.

The sample holds a few counts of this clonotype. This rearrangement joins TRBV28 to TRBJ1-4; TRBD1 might be the D (5 bases). The CDR3 sequence is 15 residues long. V lost 2 bases and J lost 5, with 12 bases in between. Per germline, CDR1 MDHEN and CDR2 SYDVKM. CDR3 nucleotides: TGTGCCAGCAGTTTAGGGGCAACCTCGAATGAAAAACTGTTTTTT. It codes for CASSLGATSNEKLFF.

J is TRBJ2-3 and V is TRBV11-2; D is possibly TRBD2 (6 bases). The germline V gene encodes CDR1 SGHAT and CDR2 FQNNGV. Between the trimmed V and J ends, which lost 0 bases and 4 bases, there was a span of 14 bases. The CDR3 is 16 residues long. The DNA of the CDR3 is TGTGCCAGCAGCTTAGAGTCTTGGCGGGGAGCAGATACGCAGTATTTT. Protein product: CASSLESWRGADTQYF.

The chain employs TRBV18 and TRBJ2-2; D ambiguous. V was cut by 2 bases and J by 2 bases, with 6 bases left in between. The CDR3 runs 14 residues. Germline V gives CDR1 KGHSH, CDR2 LQKENI. The CDR3 sequence: CASSPSTNTGELFF. The CDR3 DNA reads as TGTGCCAGCTCACCATCGACCAACACCGGGGAGCTGTTTTTT.

The chain is built from TRBV28 and TRBJ1-2; TRBD1 is a possible D gene (6 bases). The germline V gene has CDR1 MDHEN and CDR2 SYDVKM. The CDR3 consists of 15 residues. Trimming cost V 7 bases and J 8 bases, with 23 bases left between them. The chain's CDR3 is CASTVRGQGLVGYTF. CDR3 nucleotides: TGTGCCAGCACCGTACGGGGCCAGGGGTTGGTCGGCTACACCTTC.

The chain employs TRBV20-1 and TRBJ1-6; D not certain. The germline V gene encodes CDR1 DFQATT and CDR2 SNEGSKA (reference sequence). This CDR3 is 11 amino acids long. Between the trimmed V and J ends, which lost 1 base and 11 bases, there was a span of 6 bases. CDR3: CSARAPPPLHF. For the CDR3, the DNA is TGCAGTGCTAGAGCTCCCCCACCCCTCCACTTT.

This clonotype was picked up a small number of times. V gene TRBV5-1 combines with J gene TRBJ1-2; TRBD1 matches at 7 bases. The germline V gene encodes CDR1 SGHRS and CDR2 YFSETQ. This CDR3 is 15 amino acids long. J gave up 2 bases and V 3 bases, and 7 bases lay outside the gene matches. This CDR3 is CASSSTGETNYGYTF. CDR3 coding DNA: TGCGCCAGCAGCTCAACAGGGGAGACAAACTATGGCTACACCTTC.

V is TRBV5-1 and J is TRBJ2-3, with a tentative D call TRBD2 (7 bases). This CDR3 spans 17 amino acids. Between the trimmed V and J ends, which lost 0 bases and 4 bases, there was a span of 18 bases. The germline gives CDR1 SGHRS, CDR2 YFSETQ. This CDR3 is CASSLAAGRGAADTQYF. Here the CDR3 DNA reads TGCGCCAGCAGCTTGGCAGCCGGACGGGGGGCCGCAGATACGCAGTATTTT.

This clonotype has a handful of counts. The rearrangement joins TRBV5-1 to TRBJ2-7; 7 bases line up with TRBD1. Trimming removed 0 bases from V and 0 bases from J; junction bases left unmatched: 3. The V gene's germline CDR1 is SGHRS and CDR2 YFSETQ. The CDR3 runs to 15 residues. The CDR3 spells CASSLGDSRSYEQYF. For the CDR3, the DNA is TGCGCCAGCAGCTTGGGGGACAGCCGCTCCTACGAGCAGTACTTC.

A word on this clonotype: A read error is possible here, since a much larger clone lies one base away. The genes are TRBV24-1 and TRBJ2-5, with a tentative D call TRBD1 (5 bases). The CDR3 spans 13 residues. Trimming took 7 bases from V and 5 from J, leaving 13 bases between them. CDR1 and CDR2 from the germline V gene are KGHDR and SFDVKD. The CDR3: CATRTVGGETQYF. CDR3 DNA sequence: TGTGCCACCAGGACAGTGGGTGGGGAGACCCAGTACTTC.

This clonotype was counted a few times. The chain is built from TRBV18 and TRBJ2-3; weak D call: TRBD2 (7 bases). Trimming took off 4 bases at V and 5 bases at J, with 19 bases between the two ends. CDR3 size: 16 residues. The germline V gene encodes CDR1 KGHSH and CDR2 LQKENI. This chain's CDR3 is CASSLLVGGPQDTQYF. The CDR3 coding sequence is TGTGCCAGCTCACTATTGGTCGGGGGGCCTCAAGATACGCAGTATTTT.

V gene TRBV5-1 combines with J gene TRBJ2-2, with 11 bases aligning to TRBD2. CDR1 and CDR2 (germline): SGHRS, YFSETQ. This CDR3 is built from 17 residues. V gave up 1 base and J gave up 8 bases; unmatched junction bases: 10. This CDR3 is CASSLQLAGAGEGELFF. CDR3 DNA: TGCGCCAGCAGCTTGCAACTAGCGGGGGCCGGCGAGGGGGAGCTGTTTTTT.

This clonotype was counted ten times or more. This chain links TRBV6-4 with TRBJ2-1; 10 nucleotides agree with TRBD2. Germline lookup yields CDR1 MRHNA and CDR2 SNTAGT. This CDR3 is built from 15 residues. The trim removed 0 bases at V and 7 bases at J, leaving 3 bases unmatched. The CDR3 DNA reads TGTGCCAGCAGTGACTCGAGCGGGGGGGCAAATGAGCAGTTCTTC. As protein: CASSDSSGGANEQFF.